Listed here are 8 T cell receptor beta chains from one sample, sequenced in a study of CD8 T cells in Susac syndrome (dated 2019 in TCRdb). Library generation was performed with the immunoSEQ multiplex PCR assay. RNA was extracted using the RNeasy kit, and about 0.45 to 1 ug of the RNA was reverse transcribed with random hexamers. TCRdb handled the public reads itself, with Q25 trimming in fastp and clone calling in MiXCR, and kept productive beta chains. A single entry per CDR3 protein holds the most common genes and DNA from its merged rows. The sample yields about 300,000 distinct CDR3 sequences; 65% to 90% were counted once. Of the sample, around 0.2% falls within the top ten clones. Sequences were obtained from CD8+ T cells from PBMCs. All receptors come from a human donor with multiple sclerosis.

The rearrangement uses TRBV28 and TRBJ2-3; perhaps TRBD1 as D (5 bases). The CDR3 sequence is 13 residues long. The germline gives CDR1 MDHEN, CDR2 SYDVKM. Trimming removed 3 bases at V and 3 bases at J, with 7 bases between. Here the CDR3 DNA reads TGTGCCAGCAGTTTGTCAGGGACAGATACGCAGTATTTT. Translating it yields CASSLSGTDTQYF.

This chain uses TRBV7-9 with TRBJ2-7; D remains ambiguous. V shed 1 base and J shed 3 bases, with 10 bases lying between them. This CDR3 contains 14 residues. Germline V CDR1 and CDR2: SEHNR, FQNEAQ (reference sequence). The chain's CDR3 is CASSLGGQVYEQYF. DNA for the CDR3: TGTGCCAGCAGCTTAGGAGGTCAAGTCTACGAGCAGTACTTC.

The rearrangement joins TRBV29-1 to TRBJ1-1, with D perhaps TRBD1 (6 bases). Trimming cost V 7 bases and J 2 bases, with 11 bases left between them. This CDR3 comprises 12 residues. In germline, CDR1 is SQVTM, CDR2 ANQGSEA. CDR3 sequence: CSGGAENTEAFF. The DNA of the CDR3 is TGCAGCGGGGGGGCGGAAAACACTGAAGCTTTCTTT.

This chain links TRBV27 with TRBJ2-1, with TRBD1 matching over 8 bases. V was clipped by 5 bases and J by 4 bases; unmatched bases: 10. The germline CDR1 and CDR2 sequences are MNHEY and SMNVEV (reference sequence). CDR3 length equals 16 residues. The CDR3 DNA reads as TGTGCCAGCAGTCTGACAGGGGACCCGGGTTACAATGAGCAGTTCTTC. This translates into CASSLTGDPGYNEQFF.

On this clonotype itself: The junction departs from the called germline gene at one end, perhaps through a read error. The chain recombines TRBV5-6 with TRBJ1-1, with 7 bases matching TRBD1. Germline CDR1 reads SGHDT; CDR2 reads YYEEEE. This CDR3 region has 14 residues. The CDR3 region has the DNA TGTGCCAGCAGCAGAGACAGGGACGACACTGAAACTTTCTTT. It encodes CASSRDRDDTETFF.

This clonotype has just one count. The chain uses TRBV27 and TRBJ2-1; no clear D. The germline V gene has CDR1 MNHEY and CDR2 SMNVEV (reference sequence). The V end lost 4 bases, the J end lost 4 bases, and 11 bases lay between the germline ends. There are 14 residues in the CDR3. The chain's CDR3 is CASSSPSGYNEQFF. DNA for the CDR3: TGTGCCAGCAGTTCCCCCTCCGGATACAATGAGCAGTTCTTC.

The rearrangement uses TRBV6-2 or TRBV6-3 and TRBJ1-4, with D tentatively TRBD1 (6 bases). Trimming removed 7 bases at V and 8 bases at J, with 20 bases between. The CDR3 contains 15 residues. Germline V gene data show CDR1 as MNHEY and CDR2 as SVGEGT. CDR3 region: CASTNPQGGEEKLFF. For the CDR3, the DNA is TGTGCCAGCACCAACCCACAGGGAGGAGAGGAAAAACTGTTTTTT.

CDR3 in DNA: TGTGCCAGCAGTTCATCGGGGAAGGCCAAAAACATTCAGTACTTC. This sequence encodes CASSSSGKAKNIQYF. The rearrangement links TRBV28 to TRBJ2-4, with D possibly matching TRBD2 (5 bases). The CDR3 length is 15 residues. Germline V gives CDR1 MDHEN, CDR2 SYDVKM. V lost 4 bases and J lost 1, with 11 bases in between.